Presented here are 8 T cell receptor beta chains from one specimen sequenced in a study of PD-1 blockade in classical Hodgkin lymphoma. Profiling relied on immunoSEQ multiplex PCR, and the TCRdb table lists in-frame clones only, not all of them. The table shows 30,000 to 35,000 clones, with approximately 94% occurring only once. As for time point: newly diagnosed, previously untreated cHL patient sample. Sequencing was carried out using peripheral blood mononuclear cells (PBMCs). The source of these receptors is a human donor with classical Hodgkin lymphoma.

The chain uses TRBV4-3 and TRBJ2-3; 8 bases align to TRBD2. Losses at the gene ends were 3 bases for V and 6 bases for J; bases not matched to a gene: 8. Germline assignment: CDR1 LGHNA and CDR2 YSLEER. This CDR3 is built from 15 residues. The CDR3, as DNA: TGCGCCAGCAGCCATAACGGGGGGGCAGGGGATACGCAGTATTTT. It translates to CASSHNGGAGDTQYF.

The rearrangement uses TRBV5-5 and TRBJ2-2; D is possibly TRBD1 (5 bases). Germline V gene data show CDR1 as SGHKS and CDR2 as YYEKEE (reference sequence). Between the trimmed V and J ends, which lost 2 bases and 1 base, there was a span of 18 bases. This CDR3 contains 18 residues. CDR3 sequence reads: CASSLKLIGRVNTGELFF. DNA of the CDR3: TGTGCCAGCAGCTTAAAGTTGATAGGCAGGGTGAACACCGGGGAGCTGTTTTTT. Drawing the rest from reference TRBV5-5 and TRBJ2-2, the complete variable domain is DAGVTQSPTHLIKTRGQQVTLRCSPISGHKSVSWYQQVLGQGPQFIFQYYEKEERGRGNFPDRFSARQFPNYSSELNVNALLLGDSALYLCASSLKLIGRVNTGELFFGEGSRLTVL.

V gene TRBV19 combines with J gene TRBJ2-5; possibly TRBD2 for D (6 bases). Between the trimmed V and J ends, which lost 3 bases and 5 bases, there was a span of 10 bases. Germline V gene sequence: CDR1 LNHDA, CDR2 SQIVND (reference sequence). The CDR3 is 13 amino acids. Written as DNA, the CDR3 is TGTGCCAGTAGTATTGGGCTAGCGGAGACCCAGTACTTC. Amino acids: CASSIGLAETQYF.

This clone is a singleton in its sample. The CDR3 spells CASSFPGGPIDEQYF. The CDR3 nucleotides are TGTGCCAGCAGCTTTCCTGGGGGTCCGATTGACGAGCAGTACTTC. V gene TRBV7-2 combines with J gene TRBJ2-7; either TRBD1 or TRBD2 may supply D (5 bases each). This CDR3 spans 15 amino acids. Trimming took off 3 bases at V and 5 bases at J, with 17 bases between the two ends. Germline V gene data show CDR1 as SGHTA and CDR2 as FQGNSA.

The CDR3 reads CATSRGSGNTIYF. The CDR3 region has the DNA TGTGCCACCAGCAGAGGATCTGGAAACACCATATATTTT. The chain recombines TRBV15 with TRBJ1-3; D gene ambiguous. From germline, CDR1 is LNHNV and CDR2 YYDKDF (reference sequence). Trimming removed 1 base at V and 1 base at J, with 2 bases between. This CDR3 has 13 residues. Looking up the rest from reference TRBV15 and TRBJ1-3 gives the full variable domain: DAMVIQNPRYQVTQFGKPVTLSCSQTLNHNVMYWYQQKSSQAPKLLFHYYDKDFNNEADTPDNFQSRRPNTSFCFLDIRSPGLGDTAMYLCATSRGSGNTIYFGEGSWLTVV.

The chain employs TRBV5-1 and TRBJ2-7; no definite D call. The germline V gene encodes CDR1 SGHRS and CDR2 YFSETQ. This CDR3 comprises 13 residues. V was pared by 5 bases and J by 2 bases, with 11 bases between. The CDR3, as DNA: TGCGCCAGCAGGTTAGCCGGTACCTACGAGCAGTACTTC. This translates into CASRLAGTYEQYF.

The chain uses TRBV19 and TRBJ1-5; tentatively, D is TRBD1 (5 bases). The germline gives CDR1 LNHDA, CDR2 SQIVND (reference sequence). The CDR3 totals 14 residues. V gave up 5 bases and J gave up 3 bases, with 11 bases separating them. The CDR3 DNA sequence: TGTGCCAGTAGTCCGGGGGTTAACAATCAGCCCCAGCATTTT. Its translation is CASSPGVNNQPQHF. Full variable domain (outside the CDR3, taken from reference TRBV19 and TRBJ1-5): DGGITQSPKYLFRKEGQNVTLSCEQNLNHDAMYWYRQDPGQGLRLIYYSQIVNDFQKGDIAEGYSVSREKKESFPLTVTSAQKNPTAFYLCASSPGVNNQPQHFGDGTRLSIL.

The rearrangement joins TRBV6-1 to TRBJ2-1, with 15 bases identical to TRBD2. CDR3 length: 16 amino acids. V shed 4 bases and J 15 bases; nucleotides not matched to a gene: 13. Germline V lookup: CDR1 MNHNS, CDR2 SASEGT. CDR3 sequence: CASSVRRTSGRAGGFF. The CDR3, as DNA: TGTGCCAGCAGTGTCAGAAGGACTAGCGGGAGGGCCGGGGGGTTCTTC.